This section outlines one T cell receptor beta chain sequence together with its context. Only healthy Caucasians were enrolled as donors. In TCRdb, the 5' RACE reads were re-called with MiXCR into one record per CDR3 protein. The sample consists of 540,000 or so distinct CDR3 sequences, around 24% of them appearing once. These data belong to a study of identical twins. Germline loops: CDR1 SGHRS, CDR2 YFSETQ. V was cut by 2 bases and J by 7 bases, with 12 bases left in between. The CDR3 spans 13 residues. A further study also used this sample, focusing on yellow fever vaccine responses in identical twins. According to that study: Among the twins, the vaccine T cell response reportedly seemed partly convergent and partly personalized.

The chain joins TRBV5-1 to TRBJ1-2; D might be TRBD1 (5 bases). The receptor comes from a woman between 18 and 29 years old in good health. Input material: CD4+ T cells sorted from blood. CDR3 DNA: TGCGCCAGCAGCTTAGACGCAGGGCTTGGCTACACCTTC. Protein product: CASSLDAGLGYTF.